Listed below are T cell receptor beta chains from one sample, sequenced in a study of T-cell memory formation after mild COVID-19. TCRdb re-analysed the 5' RACE reads in MiXCR, keeping a single row per CDR3 protein. Seen here are 65,000 to 95,000 distinct CDR3 sequences, over 10% observed once, and the top ten hold roughly two fifths. The sample consisted of PBMCs or a T cell subset sorted from them (not recorded which). These receptors were taken from a man aged 18 to 30 who had mild COVID-19 (a few samples of this study predate the infection). Cell type and time point are not known. CDR3s include the opening cysteine and the closing phenylalanine or tryptophan. D genes are given only for firm matches. Expanded clones get a size class; other rows say once, few or many, or leave the size out.

J gene | V gene | clone size | D gene | CDR3 DNA | CDR3 protein
TRBJ2-5 | TRBV7-9 | few | - | TGTGCCAGCAGCCTCCTGACTGGGGGCTTTCTAGGAGAGACCCAGTACTTC | CASSLLTGGFLGETQYF
TRBJ1-5 | TRBV6-5 | few | TRBD1 | TGTGCCAGCAGTCCGGGGACAGCCGTCGGCCAGCCCCAGCATTTT | CASSPGTAVGQPQHF
TRBJ2-7 | TRBV4-3 | few | - | TGCGCCAGCAGCCAAGATCTTTCCCTCTCCTACGAGCAGTACTTC | CASSQDLSLSYEQYF
TRBJ2-3 | TRBV12-3/TRBV12-4 | - | - | TGTGCCAGCAGCCCCAAACCCGGCCAGTCCACAGATACGCAGTATTTT | CASSPKPGQSTDTQYF
TRBJ2-5 | TRBV4-1 | many | - | TGCGCCAGCAGCCAAGTCTACTACTCCACGGGGCCCCAGTACTTC | CASSQVYYSTGPQYF
TRBJ2-2 | TRBV4-3 | many | - | TGCGCCAGCAGCCAGGGACTTCCCGGGACCTATAGCGGGGAGCTGTTTTTT | CASSQGLPGTYSGELFF
TRBJ1-5 | TRBV7-2 | - | TRBD1 | TGTGCCAGCAGCTTAGTTTTCGTGTCGGACAGGGGGAATCAGCCCCAGCATTTT | CASSLVFVSDRGNQPQHF
TRBJ2-3 | TRBV12-3/TRBV12-4 | - | TRBD2 | TGTGCCAGCAGCAACACTGTACTAGCGGGGGGAGATACGCAGTATTTT | CASSNTVLAGGDTQYF
TRBJ2-1 | TRBV7-2 | - | TRBD2 | TGTGCCAGCAGCTCCCCGCTAGCGGGGGTTTACAATGAGCAGTTCTTC | CASSSPLAGVYNEQFF
TRBJ2-7 | TRBV25-1 | - | - | TGTGCCAGCAGTGACGCAACCTACGAGCAGTACTTC | CASSDATYEQYF
TRBJ2-5 | TRBV20-1 | few | - | TGCAGTGCTCCGAGGGGATACCAAGAGACCCAGTACTTC | CSAPRGYQETQYF
TRBJ2-3 | TRBV27 | - | TRBD2 | TGTGCCAGCAGTTTAGTGTCGGTAGCGGGGGGCGCAGATACGCAGTATTTT | CASSLVSVAGGADTQYF
TRBJ2-3 | TRBV13 | few | - | TGTGCCAGCAGCCCAACACCTCGGACGGGAGATACGCAGTATTTT | CASSPTPRTGDTQYF
TRBJ1-1 | TRBV12-3/TRBV12-4 | many | - | TGTGCCAGCAGTTTAGCGAACACTGAAGCTTTCTTT | CASSLANTEAFF
TRBJ2-1 | TRBV11-1 | - | TRBD2 | TGTGCCAGCAGCCGCCCAAGCGGGGAGGCGGAGCAGTTCTTC | CASSRPSGEAEQFF
TRBJ1-5 | TRBV5-6 | - | - | TGTGCCAGCAGCTTGGAACGGGATCAGCCCCAGCATTTT | CASSLERDQPQHF
TRBJ1-1 | TRBV27 | few | - | TGTGCCAGCAGCGCTACAGGACTAAACACTGAAGCTTTCTTT | CASSATGLNTEAFF
TRBJ2-7 | TRBV10-3 | few | - | TGTGCCATCAGTGAACCTGGGCCGTCCTACGAGCAGTACTTC | CAISEPGPSYEQYF
TRBJ2-1 | TRBV7-3 | many | - | TGTGCCAGCAGCCCTGAAAAGGGTGGCTCCTACAATGAGCAGTTCTTC | CASSPEKGGSYNEQFF
TRBJ1-1 | TRBV12-3/TRBV12-4 | - | - | TGTGCCAGCAGTAACCGGGACGAAACTGAAGCTTTCTTT | CASSNRDETEAFF
TRBJ1-6 | TRBV11-2 | - | - | TGTGCCAGCAGCTTACACGAGGCTCGCGTCCCCAATTCACCCCTCCACTTT | CASSLHEARVPNSPLHF
TRBJ2-1 | TRBV11-3 | few | TRBD2 | TGTGCCAGCAGCTCTCAGGGCGCGGGCCTAGCGGACCATGAGCAGTTCTTC | CASSSQGAGLADHEQFF
TRBJ2-7 | TRBV7-6 | medium-sized | - | TGTGCCAGCAGCTTAGGTCTCTCCTACGAGCAGTACTTC | CASSLGLSYEQYF
TRBJ1-4 | TRBV20-1 | few | TRBD1 | TGCAGTGCTTTAACCGGGACAGGGGATGAAAAACTGTTTTTT | CSALTGTGDEKLFF
TRBJ1-1 | TRBV7-6 | few | - | TGTGCCAGCAGCTTACGAGATCCGGGAGGAGCTTTCTTT | CASSLRDPGGAFF
TRBJ2-2 | TRBV5-1 | few | TRBD1 | TGCGCCAGCAGCTTGAATTCGCGGACAGGGGCTACCGGGGAGCTGTTTTTT | CASSLNSRTGATGELFF
TRBJ2-1 | TRBV12-3/TRBV12-4 | few | - | TGTGCCAGCAGCCCAGGGTTAGGCAATGAGCAGTTCTTC | CASSPGLGNEQFF
TRBJ2-1 | TRBV4-1 | many | TRBD1 | TGCGCCAGCAGCCCCATGCGGGGACAGGGAGACTACAATGAGCAGTTCTTC | CASSPMRGQGDYNEQFF
TRBJ2-3 | TRBV7-2 | - | - | TGTGCCAGCAGCTTATTGCCGGATACGCAGTATTTT | CASSLLPDTQYF
TRBJ1-6 | TRBV7-2 | many | - | TGTGCCAGCAGCTTAGGATTCCAAGACCTCCACTTT | CASSLGFQDLHF
TRBJ1-1 | TRBV27 | - | - | TGTGCCAGCAGTTGGGGGGGAGCGAACACTGAAGCTTTCTTT | CASSWGGANTEAFF
TRBJ2-5 | TRBV6-5 | many | - | TGTGCCAGCGGGGGACGTTTCCAAGAGACCCAGTACTTC | CASGGRFQETQYF
TRBJ2-3 | TRBV9 | many | - | TGTGCCAGCACCTCAGGTCGCGCGGGGGCTGGAGATACGCAGTATTTT | CASTSGRAGAGDTQYF
TRBJ1-2 | TRBV7-9 | many | - | TGTGCCAGCAGCCCGCCGGGACCCGGGGGCTACACCTTC | CASSPPGPGGYTF
TRBJ1-2 | TRBV12-3/TRBV12-4 | few | - | TGTGCCAGCAGTCCTATAGGGAACAGGTCGGGCTACACCTTC | CASSPIGNRSGYTF
TRBJ1-2 | TRBV6-5 | - | - | TGTGCCAGCAGTTACACGAGACAGGCGTCAAGTGGCTACACCTTC | CASSYTRQASSGYTF
TRBJ1-1 | TRBV5-8 | few | - | TGTGCCAGCAGCCCAGGGTACTCGAACACTGAAGCTTTCTTT | CASSPGYSNTEAFF
TRBJ2-7 | TRBV10-3 | few | TRBD1 | TGTGCCATCAGTGAGTCGAGGGGACAGGGGATTTACGAGCAGTACTTC | CAISESRGQGIYEQYF
TRBJ1-1 | TRBV7-3 | few | - | TGTGCCAGCAGCCCCGACCCCCGAGCTTTTGAAGCTTTCTTT | CASSPDPRAFEAFF
TRBJ2-3 | TRBV11-2 | - | - | TGTGCCAGCAGCTTGGTGGGGGGAGATACGCAGTATTTT | CASSLVGGDTQYF
TRBJ2-1 | TRBV4-3 | many | TRBD2 | TGCGCCAGCAGCCAAGATTCTAGCGGGGCCGATGAGCAGTTCTTC | CASSQDSSGADEQFF
TRBJ2-1 | TRBV14 | - | - | TGTGCCAGCAGCCAAGAGAACAACTACAATGAGCAGTTCTTC | CASSQENNYNEQFF
TRBJ1-2 | TRBV11-2 | few | - | TGTGCCAGCAGCCCCGGGCGCGGAGATGGCTACACCTTC | CASSPGRGDGYTF
TRBJ2-2 | TRBV7-2 | few | - | TGTGCCAGCAGCAGGTGGTCCGGGGAGCTGTTTTTT | CASSRWSGELFF
TRBJ2-3 | TRBV5-1 | few | - | TGCGCCAGCAGCCCTCGGGGGCCCCCCAAGAATACGCAGTATTTT | CASSPRGPPKNTQYF
TRBJ2-1 | TRBV6-1 | - | - | TGTGCCAGCAACAGACCCGGCCGGGGAGATGAGCAGTTCTTC | CASNRPGRGDEQFF
TRBJ1-2 | TRBV24-1 | - | - | TGTGCCACCAGTGACGTGGAGCAAGCACATGGCTACACCTTC | CATSDVEQAHGYTF
TRBJ2-7 | TRBV20-1 | - | - | TGCAGTGTTACGTCCCTCAGCTACGAGCAGTACTTC | CSVTSLSYEQYF
TRBJ1-6 | TRBV7-6 | - | TRBD1 | TGTGCCAGCAGCTTAGGTGGGACAGGGGGCGGTTCACCCCTCCACTTT | CASSLGGTGGGSPLHF
TRBJ1-5 | TRBV6-5 | few | - | TGTGCCAGCAGTTACTCGAGCCGCCAGCCCCAGCATTTT | CASSYSSRQPQHF
TRBJ1-5 | TRBV6-5 | many | - | TGTGCCAGCAGCTATTCCTACCCCCCGTCGAGCAATCAGCCCCAGCATTTT | CASSYSYPPSSNQPQHF
TRBJ2-7 | TRBV7-9 | few | - | TGTGCCAGCAGCTTAGCCGGGATCCTCTCCGAGCAGTACTTC | CASSLAGILSEQYF
TRBJ2-1 | TRBV7-2 | many | - | TGTGCCAGCAGTCTGTGGCCGGGTCCTCAGGAGCAGTTCTTC | CASSLWPGPQEQFF
TRBJ2-1 | TRBV6-5 | few | TRBD2 | TGTGCCAGCAGGCGGGAGGGTGGGAATGAGCAGTTCTTC | CASRREGGNEQFF
TRBJ2-7 | TRBV5-1 | once | - | TGCGCCAGCAGGGCATCGTTGGGGAACTCCTACGAGCAGTACTTC | CASRASLGNSYEQYF
TRBJ2-1 | TRBV6-1 | few | - | TGTGCCAGCGGGACCAGCTCCTACAATGAGCAGTTCTTC | CASGTSSYNEQFF
TRBJ2-1 | TRBV4-3 | few | TRBD2 | TGCGCCAGCAGCCCCACCGGGACTAGCAATGAGCAGTTCTTC | CASSPTGTSNEQFF